Each of the 21 T cell receptor beta chains below was sequenced from the same sample in a study of Graves' ophthalmopathy and Graves' hyperthyroidism. Beta-chain TCR CDR3 regions were amplified from RNA transcripts. The library came from an HTBI-primed first-round RT-PCR and a second-round multiplex PCR. TCRdb itself ran the multiplex PCR reads through MiXCR, one entry per CDR3 protein. The sample has approximately 380,000 distinct CDR3 sequences, approximately 21% seen once. Sample: peripheral blood. These receptor sequences come from a woman in her late teens or twenties with stable Graves' hyperthyroidism.

The gene calls are TRBV6-5 and TRBJ2-7; D is perhaps TRBD1 (5 bases). Germline V gene data show CDR1 as MNHEY and CDR2 as SVGAGI. The V and J ends lost 5 bases and 2 bases respectively, with 13 bases between them. The CDR3 extends over 14 amino acids. CDR3 in amino acids: CASSVLTETYEQYF. CDR3 sequence (DNA): TGTGCCAGCAGTGTACTGACAGAAACCTACGAGCAGTACTTC.

This rearrangement joins TRBV30 to TRBJ1-5, with 8 bases aligning to TRBD1. Trimming cost V 3 bases and J 1 base; bases outside gene matches: 2. CDR1 is GTSNPN and CDR2 is SVGIG in the germline V gene (reference sequence). There are 14 residues in the CDR3. CDR3 nucleotide sequence: TGTGCCTGGAGACGACAGGGGAGCAATCAGCCCCAGCATTTT. It is translated as CAWRRQGSNQPQHF.

The table lists this clonotype with many counts. The genes are TRBV19 and TRBJ1-1; TRBD1 might be the D (5 bases). CDR3 length: 13 residues. CDR1 is LNHDA, CDR2 SQIVND, per germline (reference sequence). V lost 4 bases and J lost 0, with 6 bases in between. The CDR3 is CASSKGLNTEAFF. The CDR3, as DNA: TGTGCCAGTAGTAAGGGGCTGAACACTGAAGCTTTCTTT.

The chain uses TRBV13 and TRBJ1-2; no reliable D call. Per the germline V gene, CDR1 is PRHDT and CDR2 is FYEKMQ (reference sequence). The length of the CDR3 is 13 residues. The germline V and J ends were trimmed by 4 bases and 5 bases, with 11 bases remaining between them. The CDR3 DNA reads as TGTGCCAGCAGCTCCGGGATCGCATATGGCTACACCTTC. Protein sequence: CASSSGIAYGYTF.

This clonotype has a handful of counts. The chain joins TRBV20-1 to TRBJ2-1; D perhaps matches TRBD1 (6 bases). There are 14 residues in the CDR3. Trimming stripped 3 bases from V and 4 bases from J, with 13 bases between. The germline CDR1 and CDR2 sequences are DFQATT and SNEGSKA (reference sequence). CDR3 sequence: CSASGQRPYNEQFF. The CDR3 DNA follows: TGCAGTGCTAGTGGACAGCGACCATACAATGAGCAGTTCTTC.

This clonotype was seen repeatedly, ten times or more. The gene calls are TRBV6-5 and TRBJ2-5, with no clear D. The CDR3 is 12 amino acids. CDR1 is MNHEY and CDR2 is SVGAGI in the germline V gene. Trimming pared 6 bases from V and 3 bases from J, leaving 8 bases between. The CDR3 nucleotides read TGTGCCAGCAGACACCCAGAAGAGACCCAGTACTTC. Its protein is CASRHPEETQYF.

This clonotype was found many times. The J gene is TRBJ2-2, the V gene TRBV15; D not resolved. This CDR3 spans 13 amino acids. V was pared by 1 base and J by 6 bases, with 6 bases between. Germline-derived CDR1 and CDR2 are LNHNV and YYDKDF (reference sequence). The CDR3 here is CATSRAVPGELFF. CDR3 DNA sequence: TGTGCCACCAGCAGAGCAGTGCCCGGGGAGCTGTTTTTT. The whole variable domain, remainder taken from reference TRBV15 and TRBJ2-2, is DAMVIQNPRYQVTQFGKPVTLSCSQTLNHNVMYWYQQKSSQAPKLLFHYYDKDFNNEADTPDNFQSRRPNTSFCFLDIRSPGLGDTAMYLCATSRAVPGELFFGEGSRLTVL.

The chain combines TRBV12-3 or TRBV12-4 with TRBJ1-5; 8 positions match TRBD1. The J segment lost 4 bases and the V segment lost 6 bases, leaving 8 bases of the junction unmatched. CDR3 size: 15 residues. The CDR3 region is CASRVHRGRNQPQHF. CDR3 bases: TGTGCCAGCAGAGTCCACAGGGGGAGAAATCAGCCCCAGCATTTT.

This clonotype was counted ten times or more. The rearrangement joins TRBV14 to TRBJ1-1, with 7 bases that match TRBD1. Germline assignment: CDR1 SGHDN and CDR2 FVKESK. V trimming: 1 base; J trimming: 1 base; junction bases outside the gene matches: 9. This CDR3 spans 17 amino acids. This CDR3 is CASSQAPRGLWNTEAFF. The CDR3 coding sequence is TGTGCCAGCAGCCAAGCACCGAGGGGGCTGTGGAACACTGAAGCTTTCTTT.

The genes are TRBV6-1 and TRBJ1-6; TRBD1 matches 8 bases. V shed 7 bases, J shed 0 bases, and the junction held 11 bases outside the gene matches. The germline CDR1 and CDR2 sequences are MNHNS and SASEGT. The CDR3 extends over 18 amino acids. The CDR3, as DNA: TGTGCCAGCAAGCCGGGACAGGTCTCAAGCTCCTATAATTCACCCCTCCACTTT. This translates into CASKPGQVSSSYNSPLHF.

This clonotype was observed a handful of times. The chain uses TRBV6-1 and TRBJ2-2; 8 bases map to TRBD1. Per the germline V gene, CDR1 is MNHNS and CDR2 is SASEGT. V gave up 6 bases and J gave up 5 bases; unmatched junction bases: 8. This CDR3 has 15 amino acids. The CDR3 DNA follows: TGTGCCAGCAGAGCAATACAGGGGGATACCGGGGAGCTGTTTTTT. Its translation is CASRAIQGDTGELFF.

This clonotype was found many times. V gene TRBV12-3 or TRBV12-4 combines with J gene TRBJ1-1; 7 bases align to TRBD1. The CDR3 totals 14 residues. J lost 1 base, V lost 5 bases, and 4 bases had no gene match. CDR3 nucleotide sequence: TGTGCCAGCAGTAGCCGACAGGGGAACACTGAAGCTTTCTTT. This gives the protein CASSSRQGNTEAFF.

The gene calls are TRBV4-2 and TRBJ1-6, with D unresolved. V shed 4 bases and J shed 6 bases, with 13 bases lying between them. Germline CDR1 LGHNA, CDR2 YNFKEQ. CDR3 length equals 15 residues. CDR3 sequence: CASSREVNLNSPLHF. In DNA form, the CDR3 reads TGTGCCAGCAGCCGGGAGGTCAACCTTAATTCACCCCTCCACTTT.

This clonotype was counted a few times. This chain uses TRBV6-1 with TRBJ2-7, with D uncertain. The V and J ends lost 7 bases and 3 bases respectively, with 7 bases between them. The CDR3 totals 11 residues. Germline CDR1 MNHNS, CDR2 SASEGT. DNA of the CDR3: TGTGCCAGCACAGCCCTCTACGAGCAGTACTTC. This encodes CASTALYEQYF.

This rearrangement joins TRBV6-1 to TRBJ1-2, with D maybe TRBD1 (5 bases). The CDR3 totals 15 residues. Germline V gene sequence: CDR1 MNHNS, CDR2 SASEGT. Trimming pared 3 bases from V and 0 bases from J, leaving 11 bases between. The CDR3 loop is CASSEAGPPNYGYTF. The DNA for the CDR3 is TGTGCCAGCAGTGAGGCAGGGCCACCTAACTATGGCTACACCTTC.

Ten or more counts support this clonotype. This sequence joins TRBV29-1 and TRBJ1-1, with no clear D. CDR1 SQVTM and CDR2 ANQGSEA come from the germline V gene. The CDR3 sequence is 12 residues long. Trimming left V 8 bases short and J 1 base short, with 11 bases between. CDR3 coding DNA: TGCAGCTTTTCGGGGAAGAACACTGAAGCTTTCTTT. Amino acid sequence: CSFSGKNTEAFF.

The chain uses TRBV19 and TRBJ1-2, with D unclear. V lost 7 bases, J lost 4 bases, and 19 bases lay in between. In germline, CDR1 is LNHDA, CDR2 SQIVND (reference sequence). The CDR3 is 15 amino acids. CDR3 in amino acids: CASTQSLAFSYGYTF. The DNA for the CDR3 is TGTGCCAGTACACAGTCCTTAGCCTTTTCCTATGGCTACACCTTC. Full variable domain (outside the CDR3, taken from reference TRBV19 and TRBJ1-2): DGGITQSPKYLFRKEGQNVTLSCEQNLNHDAMYWYRQDPGQGLRLIYYSQIVNDFQKGDIAEGYSVSREKKESFPLTVTSAQKNPTAFYLCASTQSLAFSYGYTFGSGTRLTVV.

The CDR3 is CASSLDPGHGFPRGTGELFF. CDR3 DNA sequence: TGTGCCAGCAGCTTGGATCCGGGACACGGTTTCCCGCGGGGCACCGGGGAGCTGTTTTTT. The chain carries TRBV11-2 and TRBJ2-2; possibly TRBD1 or TRBD2 for D (6 bases each). CDR3 length equals 20 residues. CDR1 is SGHAT, CDR2 FQNNGV, per germline. The V and J ends lost 3 bases and 4 bases respectively, with 27 bases between them.

This clonotype was counted ten times or more. The CDR3 sequence: CAWNDGYEQYF. For the CDR3, the DNA is TGTGCCTGGAATGATGGCTACGAGCAGTACTTC. The chain recombines TRBV30 with TRBJ2-7; no firm D call. The CDR3 loop spans 11 amino acids. Per germline, CDR1 GTSNPN and CDR2 SVGIG (reference sequence). Deletions cut 4 bases from V and 3 bases from J, with 7 bases between.

The V and J genes are TRBV6-5 and TRBJ1-1; no clear D. Trimming took 0 bases from V and 3 from J, leaving 2 bases between them. The CDR3 has 12 residues. Germline CDR1 is MNHEY and CDR2 is SVGAGI. In DNA form, the CDR3 reads TGTGCCAGCAGTTACTCCGACACTGAAGCTTTCTTT. Its translation is CASSYSDTEAFF.

This clonotype was counted many times. V gene TRBV7-2 combines with J gene TRBJ2-7; no clear D gene. With 5 bases removed from V and 6 bases from J, the gap between germline ends came to 14 bases. Germline CDR1 reads SGHTA; CDR2 reads FQGNSA. This CDR3 is built from 13 residues. The CDR3 DNA is TGTGCCAGCAGCCCGTCGCTTATGTCCGAGCAGTACTTC. It yields the protein CASSPSLMSEQYF.